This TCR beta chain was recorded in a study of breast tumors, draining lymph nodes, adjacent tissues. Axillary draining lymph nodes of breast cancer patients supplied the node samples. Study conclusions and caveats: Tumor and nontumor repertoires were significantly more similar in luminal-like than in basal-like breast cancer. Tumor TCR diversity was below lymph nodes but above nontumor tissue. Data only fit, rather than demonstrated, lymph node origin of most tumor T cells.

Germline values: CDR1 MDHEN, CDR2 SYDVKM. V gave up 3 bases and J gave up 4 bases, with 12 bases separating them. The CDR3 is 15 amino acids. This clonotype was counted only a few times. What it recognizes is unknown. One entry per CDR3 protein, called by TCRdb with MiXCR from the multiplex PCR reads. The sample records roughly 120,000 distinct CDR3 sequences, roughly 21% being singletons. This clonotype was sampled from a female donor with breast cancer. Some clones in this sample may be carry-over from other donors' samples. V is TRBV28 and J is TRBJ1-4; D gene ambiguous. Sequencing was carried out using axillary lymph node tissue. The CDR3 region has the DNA TGTGCCAGCAGTTTTAAGGGCGGGAATAATGAAAAACTGTTTTTT. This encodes CASSFKGGNNEKLFF.